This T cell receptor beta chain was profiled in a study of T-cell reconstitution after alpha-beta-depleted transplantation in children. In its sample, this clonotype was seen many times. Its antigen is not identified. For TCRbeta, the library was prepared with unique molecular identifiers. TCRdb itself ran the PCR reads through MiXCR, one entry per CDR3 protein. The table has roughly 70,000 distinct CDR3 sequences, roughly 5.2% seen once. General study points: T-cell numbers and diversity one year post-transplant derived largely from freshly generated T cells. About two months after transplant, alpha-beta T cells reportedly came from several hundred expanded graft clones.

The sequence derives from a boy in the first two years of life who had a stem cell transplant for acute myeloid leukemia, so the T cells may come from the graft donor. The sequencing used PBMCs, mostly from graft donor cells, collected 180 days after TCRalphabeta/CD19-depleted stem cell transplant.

CDR3 DNA sequence: TGTGCCAGTAGCGTTAGTATGGCAGCGAACTATGGCTACACCTTC. This encodes CASSVSMAANYGYTF. The J gene is TRBJ1-2, the V gene TRBV19; no firm D call. The V and J ends lost 6 bases and 2 bases respectively, with 16 bases between them. The CDR3 has 15 residues. Germline CDR1 is LNHDA and CDR2 is SQIVND (reference sequence).